The text below deals with one T cell receptor beta chain. Its matching antigen is unknown. These data originate in a study of graft-versus-host responses after intestinal transplantation. Overall study: Anti-thymocyte globulin served as induction for all recipients, who then took tacrolimus and steroids for approximately three years.

Whole-study results and caveats: GvH clones were found in recipient marrow; some appeared first in ileum or blood. Peak levels of circulating GvH clones tracked with early post-transplant HvG declines.

The method was immunoSEQ multiplex PCR; TCRdb's version includes in-frame clones alone and lacks a portion of them. The table records 90,000 to 120,000 clones, approximately 90% of them present only once. The specimen comprised unstimulated CD4+ T cells sorted from spleen or lymph node cells, sampled before transplant. This TCR derives from a human donor who was the organ donor for an intestinal transplant.

DNA for the CDR3: TGCGCCAGCAGTTTACAGACAGGGGTTACTGAAAAACTGTTTTTT. This gives the protein CASSLQTGVTEKLFF. The chain couples TRBV5-1 to TRBJ1-4, with 8 bases lining up with TRBD1. Germline V lookup: CDR1 SGHRS, CDR2 YFSETQ. The CDR3 runs to 15 residues. J lost 7 bases, V lost 5 bases, and 10 bases had no gene match.